Presented here are 8 T cell receptor beta chains from one specimen sequenced in a study of OX40 agonist ivuxolimab in advanced cancers. Repertoires were generated with immunoSEQ multiplex PCR, while TCRdb's copy carries only in-frame clones and drops some. The sample lists approximately 70,000 clones, about 80% occurring once. The material sequenced was CD4+ or CD8+ T cells sorted from blood, taken in a trial of the OX40 agonist ivuxolimab. The source of these receptors is an adult with an advanced solid tumor such as melanoma, head and neck, liver or kidney cancer.

J is TRBJ2-1 and V is TRBV4-2, with D perhaps assigned TRBD1 or TRBD2 (5 bases each). Between the trimmed V and J ends, which lost 0 bases and 8 bases, there was a span of 14 bases. Germline V gene sequence: CDR1 LGHNA, CDR2 YNFKEQ. CDR3 length equals 15 residues. CDR3 sequence reads: CASSQEGGRDDEQFF. The CDR3, as DNA: TGTGCCAGCAGCCAAGAGGGCGGCCGGGACGATGAGCAGTTCTTC.

The gene calls are TRBV5-1 and TRBJ2-5, with D perhaps given as TRBD1 or TRBD2 (6 bases each). The CDR3 contains 15 residues. Trimming left V 1 base short and J 2 bases short, with 12 bases between. Germline V gives CDR1 SGHRS, CDR2 YFSETQ. The CDR3 loop reads CASSLTGASQETQYF. The CDR3 DNA follows: TGCGCCAGCAGCTTGACGGGGGCCTCTCAAGAGACCCAGTACTTC.

This chain joins TRBV7-6 and TRBJ2-7; a weak D match, TRBD1 (5 bases). The CDR3 is 16 residues long. V lost 0 bases and J 2 bases, leaving 14 bases between the germline ends. Looked up from germline, CDR1 is SGHVS and CDR2 is FNYEAQ. As DNA, the CDR3 is TGTGCCAGCAGCTTAGCGGTACCCCAGGGCGCCTACGAGCAGTACTTC. Translating gives CASSLAVPQGAYEQYF.

CDR3 residues: CASSDPGAGGETQYF. CDR3 DNA sequence: TGCGCCAGCAGCGACCCAGGGGCGGGGGGAGAGACCCAGTACTTC. The chain recombines TRBV5-1 with TRBJ2-5; 8 nucleotides match TRBD2. Unmatched junction bases numbered 9, after V lost 4 bases and J lost 4 bases. CDR3 length: 15 residues. Germline loops: CDR1 SGHRS, CDR2 YFSETQ.

This chain connects TRBV7-9 to TRBJ1-1; D ambiguous. The CDR3 consists of 15 residues. V was clipped by 1 base and J by 3 bases, with 12 bases between them. Per the germline V gene, CDR1 is SEHNR and CDR2 is FQNEAQ (reference sequence). The CDR3 DNA sequence: TGTGCCAGCAGCTTAGGGTCATCTGAGGACACTGAAGCTTTCTTT. This sequence encodes CASSLGSSEDTEAFF.

This rearrangement joins TRBV7-9 to TRBJ1-1; the D is unclear. The length of the CDR3 is 14 residues. The germline CDR1 and CDR2 sequences are SEHNR and FQNEAQ (reference sequence). V shed 3 bases and J shed 0 bases, with 8 bases lying between them. CDR3 region: CASSFDTLNTEAFF. As DNA, the CDR3 is TGTGCCAGCAGCTTCGACACACTGAACACTGAAGCTTTCTTT.

The V gene is TRBV5-1, the J gene TRBJ2-1, with 11 bases fitting TRBD2. V lost 5 bases, J lost 1 base, and 5 bases stayed unmatched. The germline V gene encodes CDR1 SGHRS and CDR2 YFSETQ. The CDR3 covers 16 residues. The DNA for the CDR3 is TGCGCCAGCAGGCCAACTAGCGGGGGTTCCTACAATGAGCAGTTCTTC. This gives the protein CASRPTSGGSYNEQFF.

The V and J genes are TRBV5-1 and TRBJ2-5; 12 bases match TRBD2. The CDR3 covers 16 residues. Germline lookup yields CDR1 SGHRS and CDR2 YFSETQ. V lost 0 bases to trimming and J lost 5 bases; unmatched junction nucleotides: 5. Written as DNA, the CDR3 is TGCGCCAGCAGCTTGGCTACTAGCGGGGGGTTTGAGACCCAGTACTTC. Its translation: CASSLATSGGFETQYF.